Following are 19 T cell receptor beta chains from one sample sequenced in a study of T cell responses to AZD1222 COVID-19 vaccine. Clones were read by immunoSEQ multiplex PCR, and TCRdb kept only the in-frame ones, dropping some. The sample comprises some 100,000 clones, 80% to 90% of which are singletons, and around 4% rests with the top ten. This specimen was peripheral blood, taken 28 days after the second AZD1222 dose. The receptor source for this set is an adult who received the AZD1222 COVID-19 vaccine.

This clone showed up just once. V and J are TRBV4-3 and TRBJ2-3; 9 bases are shared with TRBD2. V lost 0 bases to trimming and J lost 8 bases; unmatched junction nucleotides: 12. Germline V gene data show CDR1 as LGHNA and CDR2 as YSLEER. There are 17 residues in the CDR3. The CDR3 bases are TGCGCCAGCAGCCAAGAACCGGGACTAGCCCCACAGGGTACGCAGTATTTT. It translates to CASSQEPGLAPQGTQYF.

The J gene is TRBJ2-1, the V gene TRBV30; D is unclear. This CDR3 has 10 amino acids. Trimming removed 5 bases from V and 9 bases from J, with 8 bases in between. CDR1 and CDR2 from the germline V gene are GTSNPN and SVGIG (reference sequence). The CDR3 reads CAWGLAEQFF. In DNA form, the CDR3 reads TGTGCCTGGGGTCTTGCTGAGCAGTTCTTC.

V and J are TRBV6-1 and TRBJ1-2; 8 nucleotides align to TRBD1. J was trimmed by 4 bases and V by 2 bases; bases with no gene match: 6. This CDR3 spans 15 amino acids. Germline CDR1 and CDR2: MNHNS and SASEGT. The CDR3, as DNA: TGTGCCAGCAGTGAATTGGGACAGGAGATCTATGGCTACACCTTC. This codes for CASSELGQEIYGYTF.

This clone showed up just a few times. The chain uses TRBV4-2 and TRBJ2-1, with 7 nucleotides matching TRBD2. This CDR3 is built from 13 residues. V trimming: 3 bases; J trimming: 7 bases; junction bases outside the gene matches: 3. Germline V gene sequence: CDR1 LGHNA, CDR2 YNFKEQ. The CDR3 spells CASSQGAGNEQFF. The CDR3 DNA is TGTGCCAGCAGCCAGGGAGCGGGAAATGAGCAGTTCTTC.

The chain combines TRBV4-2 with TRBJ2-7, with TRBD2 matching 8 bases. The CDR3 sequence is 13 residues long. Germline values: CDR1 LGHNA, CDR2 YNFKEQ. V lost 5 bases to trimming and J lost 7 bases; unmatched junction nucleotides: 7. The CDR3 coding sequence is TGTGCCAGCAGCTTACCGGGGGGGCGAGAGCAGTACTTC. Translating it yields CASSLPGGREQYF.

As to this clone: Different DNA sequences within this sample yield the same CDR3. This chain uses TRBV7-2 with TRBJ2-2; weak D call: TRBD2 (6 bases). With 0 bases removed from V and 4 bases from J, the gap between germline ends came to 6 bases. Germline V gene data show CDR1 as SGHTA and CDR2 as FQGNSA. The CDR3 consists of 14 residues. Here the CDR3 DNA reads TGTGCCAGCAGCTTAGCGCGGGGCACCGGGGAGCTGTTTTTT. Encoded protein: CASSLARGTGELFF.

The chain carries TRBV6-5 and TRBJ1-4; weak D call: TRBD1 (6 bases). V was pared by 6 bases and J by 7 bases, with 15 bases between. Germline V lookup: CDR1 MNHEY, CDR2 SVGAGI. CDR3 length equals 14 residues. The CDR3 DNA follows: TGTGCCAGCAGACAGCAGGGGATAGGTGAAAAACTGTTTTTT. Residues: CASRQQGIGEKLFF.

This clone has just one count. The gene calls are TRBV19 and TRBJ2-3; 7 bases line up with TRBD1. Per the germline V gene, CDR1 is LNHDA and CDR2 is SQIVND (reference sequence). This CDR3 is built from 14 residues. The V gene end was trimmed by 8 bases and the J gene end by 1 base; junction bases not matched to a gene: 6. Written as DNA, the CDR3 is TGTGCCAGTGCAGACAGGGCGGGCACAGATACGCAGTATTTT. It translates to CASADRAGTDTQYF. Combining the CDR3 with reference TRBV19 and TRBJ2-3 gives the whole variable domain DGGITQSPKYLFRKEGQNVTLSCEQNLNHDAMYWYRQDPGQGLRLIYYSQIVNDFQKGDIAEGYSVSREKKESFPLTVTSAQKNPTAFYLCASADRAGTDTQYFGPGTRLTVL.

The chain links TRBV4-3 to TRBJ2-3; D is possibly TRBD1 (5 bases). Germline lookup yields CDR1 LGHNA and CDR2 YSLEER. V lost 0 bases and J 4 bases, leaving 17 bases between the germline ends. This CDR3 has 17 residues. CDR3 residues: CASSQEGSSQGADTQYF. CDR3 bases: TGCGCCAGCAGCCAAGAGGGAAGTAGCCAAGGGGCAGATACGCAGTATTTT.

The chain is built from TRBV11-2 and TRBJ2-7; 8 bases line up with TRBD2. The V gene's germline CDR1 is SGHAT and CDR2 FQNNGV. The CDR3 has 16 amino acids. The trim removed 2 bases at V and 5 bases at J, leaving 11 bases unmatched. This chain's CDR3 is CASSLNPPGGPHEQYF. The CDR3 nucleotides are TGTGCCAGCAGCTTAAACCCGCCGGGGGGGCCCCACGAGCAGTACTTC.

Details on this clone: Other DNA sequences in the sample encode the same CDR3. The chain recombines TRBV7-9 with TRBJ2-2; no clear D gene. The CDR3 contains 11 residues. Germline CDR1 SEHNR, CDR2 FQNEAQ (reference sequence). V dropped 2 bases and J dropped 6 bases, with 1 base sitting between them. The CDR3 coding sequence is TGTGCCAGCAGCTTATCCGGGGAGCTGTTTTTT. It yields the protein CASSLSGELFF.

The count of this clone is one. The chain combines TRBV27 with TRBJ1-2; D uncertain. CDR3 size: 13 residues. Per the germline V gene, CDR1 is MNHEY and CDR2 is SMNVEV (reference sequence). V lost 3 bases to trimming and J lost 8 bases, with 13 bases between them. CDR3 region: CASSFLGSKGYTF. CDR3 DNA: TGTGCCAGCAGTTTTCTCGGGAGTAAAGGCTACACCTTC.

J is TRBJ2-3 and V is TRBV6-2 or TRBV6-3; 7 bases are a match to TRBD2. Per germline, CDR1 MNHEY and CDR2 SVGEGT. The J segment lost 0 bases and the V segment lost 4 bases, leaving 13 bases of the junction unmatched. The CDR3 runs 18 residues. CDR3 nucleotides: TGTGCCAGCAGTTTCCTCCGGGACTACTCCCCTAGCACAGATACGCAGTATTTT. Amino acid sequence: CASSFLRDYSPSTDTQYF.

The chain employs TRBV27 and TRBJ2-7; 10 bases match TRBD1. This CDR3 is 14 amino acids long. Germline values: CDR1 MNHEY, CDR2 SMNVEV (reference sequence). Germline trimming cut 4 bases from V and 3 bases from J; bases unmatched to any gene: 3. CDR3 sequence reads: CASSWGQGYYEQYF. As DNA, the CDR3 is TGTGCCAGCAGTTGGGGACAGGGGTACTACGAGCAGTACTTC.

The J gene is TRBJ2-7, the V gene TRBV3-1 (or the pseudogene TRBV3-2), with no clear D. V was clipped by 1 base and J by 5 bases, with 12 bases between them. Germline V CDR1 and CDR2: LGHDT, YNNKEL (reference sequence). The CDR3 loop spans 14 amino acids. CDR3 loop: CASSQALRRDEQYF. In DNA form, the CDR3 reads TGTGCCAGCAGCCAAGCCCTTAGGCGCGACGAGCAGTACTTC.

Only a few counts were recorded for this clone. J is TRBJ1-1 and V is TRBV7-2, with no clear D. The length of the CDR3 is 14 residues. V lost 8 bases and J lost 0, with 13 bases in between. Germline CDR1 reads SGHTA; CDR2 reads FQGNSA. The CDR3 protein is CASLSLPVNTEAFF. CDR3 nucleotides: TGTGCCAGCCTCTCCCTACCCGTGAACACTGAAGCTTTCTTT. Full variable domain (remainder filled in from reference TRBV7-2 and TRBJ1-1): GAGVSQSPSNKVTEKGKDVELRCDPISGHTALYWYRQSLGQGLEFLIYFQGNSAPDKSGLPSDRFSAERTGGSVSTLTIQRTQQEDSAVYLCASLSLPVNTEAFFGQGTRLTVV.

V usage is TRBV10-3 and J usage is TRBJ1-2, with D possibly being TRBD1 (6 bases). Per germline, CDR1 ENHRY and CDR2 SYGVKD. The CDR3 spans 14 residues. V was shortened by 3 bases and J by 4 bases, with 12 bases between the two germline ends. The CDR3 sequence: CAISEGGSGYGYTF. CDR3 DNA: TGTGCCATCAGTGAAGGGGGTTCTGGCTATGGCTACACCTTC.

V is TRBV19 and J is TRBJ1-1; D remains unclear. V was shortened by 10 bases and J by 0 bases, with 18 bases between the two germline ends. The CDR3 is 15 amino acids. Looked up from germline, CDR1 is LNHDA and CDR2 is SQIVND (reference sequence). The CDR3 reads CATLRGIGVNTEAFF. The CDR3 nucleotides read TGTGCCACCCTGAGAGGGATCGGGGTGAACACTGAAGCTTTCTTT.

The chain joins TRBV5-4 to TRBJ2-5, with 8 bases fitting TRBD1. This CDR3 comprises 15 residues. Germline lookup yields CDR1 SGHNT and CDR2 YYREEE (reference sequence). Trimming at V came to 2 bases and at J to 2 bases, leaving 5 bases not matched to a gene. Here the CDR3 reads CASSLTGTGQETQYF. In nucleotides, the CDR3 is TGTGCCAGCAGCTTAACCGGGACAGGACAAGAGACCCAGTACTTC.